This T cell receptor beta chain was recorded in a study of cytomegalovirus exposure and HLA in healthy donors. Overall study findings and caveats: Specificity for CMV antigens was confirmed in vitro for three of the CMV-associated chains. That first-cohort TCR clusters tended to co-occur in the 90 to 150 validation repertoires was found in a later analysis.

This CDR3 comprises 12 residues. The V end lost 0 bases, the J end lost 10 bases, and 10 bases lay between the germline ends. Per germline, CDR1 SGDLS and CDR2 YYNGEE. Details on this clone: Antigen unknown.

Assay: immunoSEQ multiplex PCR; the TCRdb copy retains only in-frame clones and omits some. The table shows 300,000 to 350,000 clones, with approximately 86% occurring only once. The sequencing sample was made of PBMCs. This receptor was identified in a man between 25 and 39 years old in good health and CMV-seronegative. The chain has TRBV9 and TRBJ1-2; TRBD1 is a possible D gene (5 bases). This CDR3 reads CASSVGGRDYTF. In DNA form, the CDR3 reads TGTGCCAGCAGCGTAGGGGGCAGGGACTACACCTTC.